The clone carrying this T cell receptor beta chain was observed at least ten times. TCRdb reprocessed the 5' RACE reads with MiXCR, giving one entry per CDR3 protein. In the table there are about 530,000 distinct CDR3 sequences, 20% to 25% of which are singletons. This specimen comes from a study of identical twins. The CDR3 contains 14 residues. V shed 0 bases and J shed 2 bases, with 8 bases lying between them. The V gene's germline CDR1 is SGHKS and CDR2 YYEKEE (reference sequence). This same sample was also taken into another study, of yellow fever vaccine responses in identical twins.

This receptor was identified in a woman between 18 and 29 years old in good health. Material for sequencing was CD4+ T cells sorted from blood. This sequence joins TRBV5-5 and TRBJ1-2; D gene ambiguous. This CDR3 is CASSLAVKNYGYTF. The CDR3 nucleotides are TGTGCCAGCAGCTTGGCAGTCAAGAACTATGGCTACACCTTC.